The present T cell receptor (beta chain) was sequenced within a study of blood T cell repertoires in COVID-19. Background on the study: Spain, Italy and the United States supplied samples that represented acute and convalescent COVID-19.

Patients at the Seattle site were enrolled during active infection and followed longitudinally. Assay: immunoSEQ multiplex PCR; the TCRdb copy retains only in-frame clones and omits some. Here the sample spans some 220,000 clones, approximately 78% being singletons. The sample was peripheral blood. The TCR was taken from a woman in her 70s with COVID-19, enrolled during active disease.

CDR3 sequence reads: CASSYSRRGRAGNEQFF. CDR3 DNA sequence: TGTGCCAGCAGTTACTCTCGTCGGGGGAGGGCCGGGAATGAGCAGTTCTTC. The chain recombines TRBV6-2 or TRBV6-3 with TRBJ2-1; the match to TRBD2 covers 7 bases. The V gene end was trimmed by 0 bases and the J gene end by 7 bases; junction bases not matched to a gene: 12. The CDR3 length is 17 residues. Germline lookup yields CDR1 MNHEY and CDR2 SVGEGT.